This T cell receptor beta chain was captured by sequencing in a study of T cell responses to AZD1222 COVID-19 vaccine. Study-level information: Pooled together were second doses at about 4 or about 12 weeks.

Notes on this clone: Antigen: not known.

The table came from immunoSEQ multiplex PCR; TCRdb's copy has only in-frame clones and leaves some out. The sample includes roughly 150,000 clones, 91% of them seen just once. V lost 3 bases to trimming and J lost 8 bases, with 5 bases between them. The CDR3 covers 11 residues. The germline V gene has CDR1 SNHLY and CDR2 FYNNEI. Regarding the study as a whole: When two AZD1222 doses had been given, Spike-specific TCR breadth and depth rose.

Sequencing used peripheral blood, obtained on day 0 of AZD1222 vaccination. The TCR originated in an adult in good health. The rearrangement joins TRBV2 to TRBJ2-1; no clear D. CDR3 amino acids: CASSDRHEQFF. The CDR3, as DNA: TGTGCCAGCAGTGATAGGCATGAGCAGTTCTTC.